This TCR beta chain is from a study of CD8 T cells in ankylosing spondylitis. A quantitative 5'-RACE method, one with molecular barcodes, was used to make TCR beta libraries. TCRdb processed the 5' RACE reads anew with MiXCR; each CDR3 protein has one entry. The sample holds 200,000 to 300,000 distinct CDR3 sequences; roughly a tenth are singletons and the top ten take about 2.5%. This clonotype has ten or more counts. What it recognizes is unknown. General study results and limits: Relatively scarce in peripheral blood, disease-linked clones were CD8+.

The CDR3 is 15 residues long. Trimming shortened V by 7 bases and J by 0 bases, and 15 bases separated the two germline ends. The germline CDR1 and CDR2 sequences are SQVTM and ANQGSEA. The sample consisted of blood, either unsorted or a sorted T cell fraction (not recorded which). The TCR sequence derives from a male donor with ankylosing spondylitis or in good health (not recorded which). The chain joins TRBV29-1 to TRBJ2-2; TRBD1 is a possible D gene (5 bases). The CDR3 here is CSASSRAANTGELFF. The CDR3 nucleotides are TGCAGCGCCTCAAGCAGGGCCGCGAACACCGGGGAGCTGTTTTTT.